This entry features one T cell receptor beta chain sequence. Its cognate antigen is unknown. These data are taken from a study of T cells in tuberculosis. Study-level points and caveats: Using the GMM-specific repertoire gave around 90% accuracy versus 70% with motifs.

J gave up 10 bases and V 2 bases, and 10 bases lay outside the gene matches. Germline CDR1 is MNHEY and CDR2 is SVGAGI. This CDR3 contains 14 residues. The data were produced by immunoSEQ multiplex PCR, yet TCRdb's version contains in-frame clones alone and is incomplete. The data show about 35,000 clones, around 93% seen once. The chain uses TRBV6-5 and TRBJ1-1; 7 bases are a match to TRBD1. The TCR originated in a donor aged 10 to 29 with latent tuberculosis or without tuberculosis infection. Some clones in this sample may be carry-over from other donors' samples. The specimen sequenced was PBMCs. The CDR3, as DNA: TGTGCCAGCAGTTACGGGGGGACAGAAGGCCGAGCTTTCTTT. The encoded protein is CASSYGGTEGRAFF.